This entry concerns a single T cell receptor (beta chain). Its specificity is unknown. Primers for the PCR totalled 60 Vbeta and 13 Jbeta. Study processing details: Around 11 million shared chains were among the 65 million to 85 million unique TCR beta chains that a later analysis counted. The repertoire was sequenced with immunoSEQ multiplex PCR; TCRdb's copy has only in-frame clones and lacks some. Clone size and V and J calls were adopted from that table, with D and trimming inferred from the DNA. The sample consists of 150,000 to 200,000 clones, around 75% of them appearing once. The data belong to a study of cytomegalovirus exposure and HLA in healthy donors. Study-wide results and limits: TRBV6-2, TRBV6-3 and some other V segments were excluded as indistinguishable. On later analysis, the bulk of CMV-associated TCR beta chains appeared to be HLA-restricted. Per a later analysis, 15,000 to 20,000 TCR beta sequences showed association with HLA alleles at 0.05 false discovery rate.

V lost 1 base and J lost 2, with 11 bases in between. This CDR3 spans 15 amino acids. Germline-derived CDR1 and CDR2 are MGHRA and YSYEKL. The sequence came from a man in his forties or fifties in good health and CMV-seropositive. The sample taken for sequencing was PBMCs. The rearrangement links TRBV4-1 to TRBJ2-5; maybe TRBD2 (6 bases). CDR3 sequence: CASSQGAGRQETQYF. The CDR3 DNA sequence: TGCGCCAGCAGCCAAGGGGCGGGGAGACAAGAGACCCAGTACTTC.